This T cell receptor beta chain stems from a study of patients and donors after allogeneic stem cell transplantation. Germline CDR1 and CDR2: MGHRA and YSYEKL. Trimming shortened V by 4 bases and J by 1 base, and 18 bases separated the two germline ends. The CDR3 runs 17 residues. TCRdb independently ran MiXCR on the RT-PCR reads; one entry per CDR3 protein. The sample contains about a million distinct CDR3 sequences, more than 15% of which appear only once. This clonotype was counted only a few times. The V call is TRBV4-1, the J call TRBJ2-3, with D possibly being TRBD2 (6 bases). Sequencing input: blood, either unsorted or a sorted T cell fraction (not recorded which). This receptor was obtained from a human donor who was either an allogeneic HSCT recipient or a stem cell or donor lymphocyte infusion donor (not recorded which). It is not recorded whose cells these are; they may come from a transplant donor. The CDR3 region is CASSLVGASERTDTQYF. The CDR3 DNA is TGCGCCAGCAGCCTAGTCGGGGCTAGCGAACGCACAGATACGCAGTATTTT.